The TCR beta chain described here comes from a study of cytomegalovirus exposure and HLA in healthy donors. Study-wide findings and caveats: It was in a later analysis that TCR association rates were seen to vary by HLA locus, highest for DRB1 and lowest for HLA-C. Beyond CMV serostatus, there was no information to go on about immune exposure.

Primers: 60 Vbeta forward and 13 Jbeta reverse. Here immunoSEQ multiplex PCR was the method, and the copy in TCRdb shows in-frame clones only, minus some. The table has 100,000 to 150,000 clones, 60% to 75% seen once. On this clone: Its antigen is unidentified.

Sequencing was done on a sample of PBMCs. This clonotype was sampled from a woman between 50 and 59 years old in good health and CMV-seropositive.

The CDR3 loop reads CSAGAAGGPGEQYF. In DNA, the CDR3 is TGCAGCGCCGGGGCAGCGGGGGGGCCCGGCGAGCAGTACTTC. The gene calls are TRBV29-1 and TRBJ2-7, with 10 bases fitting TRBD2. V trimming: 7 bases; J trimming: 6 bases; junction bases outside the gene matches: 12. This CDR3 has 14 amino acids. Per the germline V gene, CDR1 is SQVTM and CDR2 is ANQGSEA.